This T cell receptor (beta chain) is drawn from a study of T-cell reconstitution after alpha-beta-depleted transplantation in children. The library targeted TCRbeta and was prepared with unique molecular identifiers. TCRdb fed the PCR reads into MiXCR, producing one record per CDR3 protein. Counted here are 200,000 to 300,000 distinct CDR3 sequences, around 12% occurring once; the ten biggest clones make up around 2.8%. This clonotype was seen repeatedly, ten times or more. This CDR3 region has 14 residues. The V end was cut by 0 bases, the J end by 4 bases, with 11 bases between. Germline lookup yields CDR1 DFQATT and CDR2 SNEGSKA (reference sequence).

The source is a human donor who donated a stem cell graft to a child with acute lymphoblastic leukemia. This sample comprised PBMCs from the stem cell graft donor, obtained from the stem cell graft. This chain connects TRBV20-1 to TRBJ2-3; D uncertain. The CDR3 region is CSARDFRRADTQYF. CDR3 in DNA: TGCAGTGCTAGAGATTTCCGTCGGGCAGATACGCAGTATTTT.